This T cell receptor beta chain was identified in a study of early T cells in non-severe SARS-CoV-2 infection. The CDR3 runs 14 residues. Germline CDR1 is SGHAT and CDR2 is FQNNGV. Trimming cost V 5 bases and J 8 bases, with 16 bases left between them. The TCR library protocol attached unique molecular identifiers to the individual cDNA molecules. TCRdb re-called the 5' RACE reads with MiXCR, one entry per CDR3 protein. This table has 80,000 to 95,000 distinct CDR3 sequences, 16% appearing once. The clonotype comes from an adult who was a healthcare worker with PCR-confirmed SARS-CoV-2 infection or an uninfected control (not recorded which). The chain recombines TRBV11-2 with TRBJ2-1; perhaps D is TRBD1 or TRBD2 (7 bases each). Sequenced here: whole blood, sampled at baseline. The CDR3 region has the DNA TGTGCCAGCAGCCCAGGGGGGGACCTGGATGAGCAGTTCTTC. Encoded protein: CASSPGGDLDEQFF.